The rows below give T cell receptor beta chains drawn from one sample of a study of blood T cells in healthy people across ages. TCRdb itself ran the 5' RACE reads through MiXCR, one entry per CDR3 protein. The sample has about 620,000 distinct CDR3 sequences, about 21% seen once. The sample taken for sequencing was blood. Every receptor here comes from a man in his 70s in good health. The CDR3 runs from the conserved cysteine through the conserved F or W. The D gene is left open where the match is weak. Clone size is stated in some rows and not others, as once, few, many or a class when expanded.

D gene: TRBD1; V gene: TRBV4-1; clone size: .; J gene: TRBJ2-5; CDR3 DNA: TGCGCCAGCAGCCATATGACAGGGGAACTAGAGACCCAGTACTTC; CDR3 protein: CASSHMTGELETQYF
D gene: TRBD2; V gene: TRBV20-1; clone size: few; J gene: TRBJ2-4; CDR3 DNA: TGCAGTGCTAGAGTAGCGGGGGGTAAAAACATTCAGTACTTC; CDR3 protein: CSARVAGGKNIQYF
D gene: .; V gene: TRBV29-1; clone size: .; J gene: TRBJ1-1; CDR3 DNA: TGCAGCGCCACATCTTACGTCGAAGAAGCTTTCTTT; CDR3 protein: CSATSYVEEAFF
D gene: TRBD1; V gene: TRBV18; clone size: few; J gene: TRBJ2-7; CDR3 DNA: TGTGCCAGCTCACCAGGACAGGGGGTGATCTACGAGCAGTACTTC; CDR3 protein: CASSPGQGVIYEQYF
D gene: TRBD1; V gene: TRBV14; clone size: few; J gene: TRBJ2-7; CDR3 DNA: TGTGCCAGCAGCCAAGATCTTAATATCGGGACAGGGGTGCGCGAGCAGTACTTC; CDR3 protein: CASSQDLNIGTGVREQYF
D gene: TRBD2; V gene: TRBV10-3; clone size: few; J gene: TRBJ2-3; CDR3 DNA: TGTGCCATCAGTGGAATAGCGGGAGTCGGCACAGATACGCAGTATTTT; CDR3 protein: CAISGIAGVGTDTQYF
D gene: .; V gene: TRBV5-6; clone size: few; J gene: TRBJ2-7; CDR3 DNA: TGTGCCAGCAGCTTGTACGCTGGGACCGAGCAGTACTTC; CDR3 protein: CASSLYAGTEQYF
D gene: .; V gene: TRBV6-2/TRBV6-3; clone size: few; J gene: TRBJ1-5; CDR3 DNA: TGTGCCAGCAGTTACCCGTCTGCCCGGAAGGGGGGCAATCAGCCCCAGCATTTT; CDR3 protein: CASSYPSARKGGNQPQHF
D gene: TRBD1; V gene: TRBV14; clone size: few; J gene: TRBJ1-2; CDR3 DNA: TGTGCCAGCAGCCATGACAGGGGCTATGGCTACACCTTC; CDR3 protein: CASSHDRGYGYTF
D gene: TRBD1; V gene: TRBV12-3/TRBV12-4; clone size: few; J gene: TRBJ1-2; CDR3 DNA: TGTGCCAGCAGTGCCGACAGGGGTATAGGTGGCTACACCTTC; CDR3 protein: CASSADRGIGGYTF
D gene: TRBD1; V gene: TRBV12-5; clone size: .; J gene: TRBJ2-5; CDR3 DNA: TGTGCTAGTGGTTTGGACCCGGGACAGCAAGAGACCCAGTACTTC; CDR3 protein: CASGLDPGQQETQYF
D gene: TRBD1; V gene: TRBV28; clone size: .; J gene: TRBJ2-5; CDR3 DNA: TGTGCCAGCAGTTTACAAACAGGGGGAGAGACCCAGTACTTC; CDR3 protein: CASSLQTGGETQYF
D gene: .; V gene: TRBV4-3; clone size: .; J gene: TRBJ2-4; CDR3 DNA: TGCGCCAGCAGCCAAGATCGGCTAGCCAAAAACATTCAGTACTTC; CDR3 protein: CASSQDRLAKNIQYF
D gene: .; V gene: TRBV2; clone size: many; J gene: TRBJ2-1; CDR3 DNA: TGTGCCAGCAGACCCGACAGCTACAATGAGCAGTTCTTC; CDR3 protein: CASRPDSYNEQFF
D gene: .; V gene: TRBV5-1; clone size: few; J gene: TRBJ2-2; CDR3 DNA: TGCGCCAGCAGCTTGGAATATGGAACCGGGGAGCTGTTTTTT; CDR3 protein: CASSLEYGTGELFF
D gene: .; V gene: TRBV12-3/TRBV12-4; clone size: .; J gene: TRBJ2-3; CDR3 DNA: TGTGCCAGCAGTTTAGATCTTATTACGCAGTATTTT; CDR3 protein: CASSLDLITQYF
D gene: TRBD1; V gene: TRBV23-1; clone size: once; J gene: TRBJ1-2; CDR3 DNA: TGCGCCAAAACAGGGGACAACCATGGCTACACCTTC; CDR3 protein: CAKTGDNHGYTF
D gene: TRBD1; V gene: TRBV30; clone size: many; J gene: TRBJ1-1; CDR3 DNA: TGTGCCTGGAGTCGGTACGGACAGGGCGGCACTGAAGCTTTCTTT; CDR3 protein: CAWSRYGQGGTEAFF
D gene: .; V gene: TRBV7-2; clone size: .; J gene: TRBJ2-1; CDR3 DNA: TGTGCCAGCAGCTTAGTAGCAGGGCAGTTCTTC; CDR3 protein: CASSLVAGQFF
D gene: TRBD1; V gene: TRBV28; clone size: .; J gene: TRBJ1-4; CDR3 DNA: TGTGCCAGCAGTTTAGAGGGACAGGGGATTACGAATGAAAAACTGTTTTTT; CDR3 protein: CASSLEGQGITNEKLFF
D gene: TRBD1; V gene: TRBV12-3/TRBV12-4; clone size: few; J gene: TRBJ1-4; CDR3 DNA: TGTGCCAGCAGTCCAACAAGGACAGGGAGTAATGAAAAACTGTTTTTT; CDR3 protein: CASSPTRTGSNEKLFF
D gene: .; V gene: TRBV10-1; clone size: .; J gene: TRBJ2-2; CDR3 DNA: TGCGCCAGCAGAGATCTCCCAGGAAACACCGGGGAGCTGTTTTTT; CDR3 protein: CASRDLPGNTGELFF
D gene: .; V gene: TRBV20-1; clone size: few; J gene: TRBJ2-3; CDR3 DNA: TGCAGTGCCCAGATGGGCAGCCAGGTCCCGTATTTT; CDR3 protein: CSAQMGSQVPYF
D gene: TRBD2; V gene: TRBV19; clone size: .; J gene: TRBJ2-1; CDR3 DNA: TGTGCCAGTAGTTCTATCGCTAGCGGAAACAATGAGCAGTTCTTC; CDR3 protein: CASSSIASGNNEQFF
D gene: TRBD2; V gene: TRBV7-2; clone size: few; J gene: TRBJ2-7; CDR3 DNA: TGTGCCAGCAGCTTAGTTGCGGGAGGATTATATGCCGAGCAGTACTTC; CDR3 protein: CASSLVAGGLYAEQYF
D gene: TRBD1; V gene: TRBV11-2; clone size: .; J gene: TRBJ2-1; CDR3 DNA: TGTGCCAGCAGCTCCGACAGGGGGCAATATAATGAGCAGTTCTTC; CDR3 protein: CASSSDRGQYNEQFF
D gene: .; V gene: TRBV29-1; clone size: .; J gene: TRBJ1-1; CDR3 DNA: TGCAGCGTTATCCAGGCGGGGACTGAAGCTTTCTTT; CDR3 protein: CSVIQAGTEAFF
D gene: .; V gene: TRBV29-1; clone size: .; J gene: TRBJ1-2; CDR3 DNA: TGCAGCGCTGAGACTCTAGAAGCTAACTATGGCTACACCTTC; CDR3 protein: CSAETLEANYGYTF
D gene: TRBD1; V gene: TRBV6-6; clone size: many; J gene: TRBJ2-5; CDR3 DNA: TGTGCCAGCAGTCGGCGACAGGGCCAAGAGACCCAGTACTTC; CDR3 protein: CASSRRQGQETQYF
D gene: .; V gene: TRBV7-2; clone size: few; J gene: TRBJ2-1; CDR3 DNA: TGTGCCAGCAGCTTAGAAGGGGGGCGGCTAGCGGTTAAGTTCTTC; CDR3 protein: CASSLEGGRLAVKFF
D gene: TRBD2; V gene: TRBV6-2/TRBV6-3; clone size: .; J gene: TRBJ2-1; CDR3 DNA: TGTGCCAGCAGTTATTCGCTAGCGGGAGATTACAATGAGCAGTTCTTC; CDR3 protein: CASSYSLAGDYNEQFF
D gene: .; V gene: TRBV6-5; clone size: few; J gene: TRBJ1-4; CDR3 DNA: TGTGCCGCTGGAAGGGAAAAACTGTTTTTT; CDR3 protein: CAAGREKLFF
D gene: TRBD1; V gene: TRBV6-5; clone size: .; J gene: TRBJ2-1; CDR3 DNA: TGTGCCAGCAGTTACCGACAGGGGGCTATCGATGAGCAGTTCTTC; CDR3 protein: CASSYRQGAIDEQFF
D gene: .; V gene: TRBV5-1; clone size: .; J gene: TRBJ1-1; CDR3 DNA: TGCGCCAGCAGCCGAATCATGAACACTGAAGCTTTCTTT; CDR3 protein: CASSRIMNTEAFF
D gene: TRBD2; V gene: TRBV9; clone size: few; J gene: TRBJ2-3; CDR3 DNA: TGTGCCAGCAGCGTCCTAGCGGGGACAGATACGCAGTATTTT; CDR3 protein: CASSVLAGTDTQYF
D gene: .; V gene: TRBV20-1; clone size: many; J gene: TRBJ2-4; CDR3 DNA: TGCAGTGCCGGGTCTTTGCTAGCCAAAAACATTCAGTACTTC; CDR3 protein: CSAGSLLAKNIQYF
D gene: .; V gene: TRBV5-8; clone size: few; J gene: TRBJ2-5; CDR3 DNA: TGTGCCAGCAGCCAGGGGCAGGTTAAAGAGACCCAGTACTTC; CDR3 protein: CASSQGQVKETQYF
D gene: TRBD1; V gene: TRBV7-9; clone size: few; J gene: TRBJ1-4; CDR3 DNA: TGTGCCAGCAGATTCCTTGGACAGGGGGTTAATGAAAAACTGTTTTTT; CDR3 protein: CASRFLGQGVNEKLFF
D gene: .; V gene: TRBV21-1; clone size: .; J gene: TRBJ2-2; CDR3 DNA: TGTGCCAGCCTTCTTGGGTTCACCGGGGAGCTGTTTTTT; CDR3 protein: CASLLGFTGELFF
D gene: TRBD2; V gene: TRBV11-2; clone size: .; J gene: TRBJ2-5; CDR3 DNA: TGTGCCAGCAGCCCCGGGACCCTAGGGTATACCGGGAGGGAGACCCAGTACTTC; CDR3 protein: CASSPGTLGYTGRETQYF
D gene: .; V gene: TRBV18; clone size: few; J gene: TRBJ2-6; CDR3 DNA: TGTGCCAGCTCACCCGGTGGGGCCAACGTCCTGACTTTC; CDR3 protein: CASSPGGANVLTF
D gene: .; V gene: TRBV5-5; clone size: .; J gene: TRBJ2-6; CDR3 DNA: TGTGCCAGCAGCTACCGACAGTCTGGGGCCAACGTCCTGACTTTC; CDR3 protein: CASSYRQSGANVLTF
D gene: TRBD2; V gene: TRBV11-2; clone size: .; J gene: TRBJ2-2; CDR3 DNA: TGTGCCAGCAGCCCCGCGGCTAGCGGGAACACCGGGGAGCTGTTTTTT; CDR3 protein: CASSPAASGNTGELFF
D gene: .; V gene: TRBV6-2/TRBV6-3; clone size: few; J gene: TRBJ2-1; CDR3 DNA: TGTGCCAGCAGTGGAGGACTTTTAAATGAGCAGTTCTTC; CDR3 protein: CASSGGLLNEQFF
D gene: .; V gene: TRBV2; clone size: few; J gene: TRBJ2-1; CDR3 DNA: TGTGCCAGCAGTGAATGGGCCGCATCCCTCCAGTTCTTC; CDR3 protein: CASSEWAASLQFF
D gene: .; V gene: TRBV6-5; clone size: .; J gene: TRBJ2-7; CDR3 DNA: TGTGCCAGCAGTTACTCGAAGGGTGGGCAGTACTTC; CDR3 protein: CASSYSKGGQYF